These 25 T cell receptor beta chains originate from one sample sequenced in a study of blood T cells in healthy people across ages. Through a sample-barcoded 5' primer and a J-beta primer mix, a second PCR was run for about 7 to 12 cycles. TCRdb passed the 5' RACE reads through MiXCR, listing each CDR3 protein once. Among 1.2 million to 1.5 million distinct CDR3 sequences listed, 59% were seen once. The material sequenced was blood. These receptors all stem from a man younger than 35 in good health.

As regards this clonotype: Germline and junction disagree at one end, which may indicate a read error. J is TRBJ2-7 and V is TRBV7-6, with 8 bases aligning to TRBD2. The length of the CDR3 is 15 residues. Germline V gives CDR1 SGHVS, CDR2 FNYEAQ. The CDR3 region has the DNA TGTACCAGCAGCACCGTTAGCGGGATAGCCTACGAGCAGTACTTC. It encodes CTSSTVSGIAYEQYF. The variable domain in full, with the rest retrieved from reference TRBV7-6 and TRBJ2-7, is GAGVSQSPRYKVTKRGQDVALRCDPISGHVSLYWYRQALGQGPEFLTYFNYEAQQDKSGLPNDRFSAERPEGSISTLTIQRTEQRDSAMYRCTSSTVSGIAYEQYFGPGTRLTVT.

The chain combines TRBV11-2 with TRBJ2-7, with D perhaps assigned TRBD1 or TRBD2 (5 bases each). V was pared by 3 bases and J by 2 bases, with 17 bases between. The CDR3 sequence is 16 residues long. Germline loops: CDR1 SGHAT, CDR2 FQNNGV. Here the CDR3 reads CASSLGSRTGPYEQYF. CDR3 bases: TGTGCCAGCAGCTTGGGTAGTCGGACGGGACCCTACGAGCAGTACTTC.

This clonotype was counted only a few times. The rearrangement links TRBV12-3 or TRBV12-4 to TRBJ1-2, with 7 bases aligning to TRBD1. This CDR3 is 14 amino acids long. Trimming cost V 5 bases and J 2 bases; bases outside gene matches: 5. CDR3 DNA: TGTGCCAGCAGTGCACCGGGACAGAACTATGGCTACACCTTC. Its translation is CASSAPGQNYGYTF.

The V and J genes are TRBV28 and TRBJ2-3, with 8 bases aligning to TRBD2. This CDR3 comprises 15 residues. The V gene end was trimmed by 7 bases and the J gene end by 5 bases; junction bases not matched to a gene: 11. CDR1 is MDHEN and CDR2 is SYDVKM in the germline V gene. The CDR3 sequence: CASTLTGGRRDTQYF. The CDR3 DNA reads as TGTGCCAGCACCCTCACGGGGGGGAGGAGAGATACGCAGTATTTT.

The chain couples TRBV29-1 to TRBJ2-3, with 15 positions matching TRBD2. This CDR3 has 15 residues. V gave up 2 bases and J gave up 5 bases; unmatched junction bases: 2. Germline CDR1 SQVTM, CDR2 ANQGSEA. CDR3 amino acids: CSVEMGLAGGDTQYF. The CDR3 DNA is TGCAGCGTTGAAATGGGACTAGCGGGAGGAGATACGCAGTATTTT.

To note about this clonotype: The conserved phenylalanine or tryptophan is not found at the CDR3 terminus, so this likely reflects a read error. The chain carries TRBV27 and TRBJ2-1; 13 bases agree with TRBD2. CDR3 length: 16 residues. Germline CDR1 MNHEY, CDR2 SMNVEV (reference sequence). V trimming: 3 bases; J trimming: 5 bases; junction bases outside the gene matches: 4. CDR3 nucleotide sequence: TGTGCCAGCAGTTTGTCCGGGACTAGCGGGAACAATGAGCAGTTCTTA. Its translation is CASSLSGTSGNNEQFL.

About this clonotype: At one end the junction does not follow the germline gene, possibly because of a read error. The rearrangement links TRBV6-2 or TRBV6-3 to TRBJ1-1; D remains unclear. The CDR3 consists of 13 residues. Per the germline V gene, CDR1 is MNHEY and CDR2 is SVGEGT. For the CDR3, the DNA is TGTGCCAGCAGTGACTCCGGAGGCACTGAAGCTTTCTTT. This gives the protein CASSDSGGTEAFF.

This chain links TRBV2 with TRBJ2-1, with 7 bases aligning to TRBD1. Losses at the gene ends were 3 bases for V and 5 bases for J; bases not matched to a gene: 10. CDR1 and CDR2 from the germline V gene are SNHLY and FYNNEI. CDR3 size: 16 residues. DNA for the CDR3: TGTGCCAGCAGTGAGTTCGCGACAGGGAAGGACAATGAGCAGTTCTTC. It translates to CASSEFATGKDNEQFF.

As concerns this clonotype: A read error may account for a junction end that differs from germline. The chain carries TRBV2 and TRBJ1-2; weak D call: TRBD1 (5 bases). The CDR3 spans 14 residues. Germline CDR1 SNHLY, CDR2 FYNNEI. CDR3 in DNA: TGTGCCAGCGGTGCCGTGGGGACTGGGGGTGGCTACACCTTT. Protein sequence: CASGAVGTGGGYTF.

The rearrangement uses TRBV4-1 and TRBJ2-3; tentatively, D is TRBD1 or TRBD2 (5 bases each). The germline V gene has CDR1 MGHRA and CDR2 YSYEKL. Trimming cost V 0 bases and J 3 bases, with 13 bases left between them. The CDR3 covers 16 residues. The CDR3 DNA is TGCGCCAGCAGCCAAGATGAGGGGTTGGGGACAGATACGCAGTATTTT. Translated: CASSQDEGLGTDTQYF.

J is TRBJ1-5 and V is TRBV29-1; D not certain. This CDR3 is 12 amino acids long. Trimming pared 4 bases from V and 1 base from J, leaving 5 bases between. From germline, CDR1 is SQVTM and CDR2 ANQGSEA. DNA for the CDR3: TGCAGCGTTGGTATAAGCAATCAGCCCCAGCATTTT. Encoded protein: CSVGISNQPQHF.

The chain has TRBV20-1 and TRBJ2-1; D perhaps matches TRBD2 (6 bases). This CDR3 is built from 15 residues. Germline loops: CDR1 DFQATT, CDR2 SNEGSKA (reference sequence). V lost 3 bases and J lost 3, with 15 bases in between. CDR3 sequence reads: CSASWGTPIYNEQFF. In DNA form, the CDR3 reads TGCAGTGCTAGTTGGGGGACTCCGATCTACAATGAGCAGTTCTTC.

The V and J genes are TRBV7-6 and TRBJ2-6; 9 bases agree with TRBD1. The CDR3 is 15 residues long. Germline-derived CDR1 and CDR2 are SGHVS and FNYEAQ. CDR3 region: CATGGAGSGANVLTF. DNA for the CDR3: TGTGCTACAGGGGGCGCGGGCTCTGGGGCCAACGTCCTGACTTTC.

V gene TRBV5-1 combines with J gene TRBJ2-3, with D unresolved. CDR1 and CDR2 (germline): SGHRS, YFSETQ. Trimming stripped 5 bases from V and 4 bases from J, with 11 bases between. The CDR3 has 13 amino acids. The CDR3 here is CASRTRVPDTQYF. The DNA of the CDR3 is TGCGCCAGCAGGACCAGAGTCCCAGATACGCAGTATTTT. Together with reference TRBV5-1 and TRBJ2-3, the CDR3 gives the full variable domain: KAGVTQTPRYLIKTRGQQVTLSCSPISGHRSVSWYQQTPGQGLQFLFEYFSETQRNKGNFPGRFSGRQFSNSRSEMNVSTLELGDSALYLCASRTRVPDTQYFGPGTRLTVL.

This clonotype has just a few counts. The rearrangement uses TRBV29-1 and TRBJ2-5; D might be TRBD2 (6 bases). The CDR3 is 12 amino acids. Germline CDR1 SQVTM, CDR2 ANQGSEA. CDR3 region: CTYRGVGETQYF. As DNA, the CDR3 is TGCACCTACCGCGGGGTTGGAGAGACCCAGTACTTC.

This sequence joins TRBV6-2 or TRBV6-3 and TRBJ2-2; 7 bases are shared with TRBD1. The CDR3 sequence is 15 residues long. Germline V gene lookup returns CDR1 MNHEY and CDR2 SVGEGT. Trimming at V came to 2 bases and at J to 4 bases, leaving 4 bases not matched to a gene. The CDR3 is CASSYRGPSTGELFF. CDR3 nucleotide sequence: TGTGCCAGCAGTTACAGGGGGCCGAGCACCGGGGAGCTGTTTTTT.

The chain carries TRBV6-1 and TRBJ2-5; no clear D. The CDR3 is made up of 13 amino acids. V lost 6 bases and J lost 2, with 10 bases in between. Per germline, CDR1 MNHNS and CDR2 SASEGT. The CDR3 DNA reads as TGTGCCAGCAGAACAGAACCTCAAGAGACCCAGTACTTC. Translated: CASRTEPQETQYF.

V and J are TRBV6-2 or TRBV6-3 and TRBJ2-1; 10 positions match TRBD2. The CDR3 is 14 residues long. V lost 7 bases, J lost 9 bases, and 9 bases stayed unmatched. Germline CDR1 MNHEY, CDR2 SVGEGT. CDR3 residues: CASTSGLAGVEQFF. The CDR3 DNA reads as TGTGCCAGCACCTCGGGGCTAGCGGGGGTTGAGCAGTTCTTC.

This clonotype came up once. The chain combines TRBV7-2 with TRBJ2-1, with no clear D. CDR1 is SGHTA and CDR2 is FQGNSA in the germline V gene. This CDR3 spans 16 amino acids. Trimming removed 5 bases at V and 0 bases at J, with 14 bases between. CDR3 coding DNA: TGTACCAGCAGCACGACCACACTTCGCTCCTACAATGAGCAGTTCTTC. It translates to CTSSTTTLRSYNEQFF.

This clonotype occurred a few times. V gene TRBV29-1 combines with J gene TRBJ1-2; tentative D call: TRBD1 (6 bases). CDR1 is SQVTM, CDR2 ANQGSEA, per germline. The V end was cut by 1 base, the J end by 4 bases, with 10 bases between. CDR3 length: 13 residues. CDR3 amino acids: CSVEVRTVYGYTF. CDR3 nucleotide sequence: TGCAGCGTTGAAGTTAGGACAGTCTATGGCTACACCTTC.

The chain employs TRBV20-1 and TRBJ2-3; 9 nucleotides align to TRBD2. This CDR3 spans 15 amino acids. Germline V gives CDR1 DFQATT, CDR2 SNEGSKA (reference sequence). Trimming at V came to 0 bases and at J to 5 bases, leaving 6 bases not matched to a gene. The CDR3 spells CSARDSAGGKDTQYF. The CDR3 coding sequence is TGCAGTGCTAGAGATTCGGCGGGGGGGAAAGATACGCAGTATTTT.

The V and J genes are TRBV9 and TRBJ2-7; 7 bases map to TRBD2. Germline-derived CDR1 and CDR2 are SGDLS and YYNGEE. The CDR3 extends over 16 amino acids. Trimming at V came to 1 base and at J to 2 bases, leaving 9 bases not matched to a gene. For the CDR3, the DNA is TGTGCCAGCAGCGTAACCGGCGGGAGCGGAGCCTACGAGCAGTACTTC. Encoded protein: CASSVTGGSGAYEQYF.

V and J are TRBV28 and TRBJ2-7, with 9 positions matching TRBD2. CDR1 and CDR2 from the germline V gene are MDHEN and SYDVKM. The CDR3 has 16 amino acids. V lost 4 bases to trimming and J lost 6 bases; unmatched junction nucleotides: 13. CDR3 coding DNA: TGTGCCAGCAGTTCCCATAGCGGGAGTGAAGGTCGCGAGCAGTACTTC. This codes for CASSSHSGSEGREQYF.

The chain couples TRBV4-3 to TRBJ2-5, with 7 positions matching TRBD2. The V gene end was trimmed by 0 bases and the J gene end by 0 bases; junction bases not matched to a gene: 1. Per the germline V gene, CDR1 is LGHNA and CDR2 is YSLEER. The CDR3 contains 15 residues. This CDR3 is CASSQDRGDQETQYF. The DNA for the CDR3 is TGCGCCAGCAGCCAAGATCGGGGGGACCAAGAGACCCAGTACTTC.

The rearrangement uses TRBV29-1 and TRBJ1-4, with a weak D call TRBD1 (5 bases). CDR1 SQVTM and CDR2 ANQGSEA come from the germline V gene. CDR3 length: 12 residues. Trimming took off 7 bases at V and 7 bases at J, with 13 bases between the two ends. The DNA of the CDR3 is TGCAGCGCCGAGGGGCCGTTTGAAAAACTGTTTTTT. Its protein is CSAEGPFEKLFF.